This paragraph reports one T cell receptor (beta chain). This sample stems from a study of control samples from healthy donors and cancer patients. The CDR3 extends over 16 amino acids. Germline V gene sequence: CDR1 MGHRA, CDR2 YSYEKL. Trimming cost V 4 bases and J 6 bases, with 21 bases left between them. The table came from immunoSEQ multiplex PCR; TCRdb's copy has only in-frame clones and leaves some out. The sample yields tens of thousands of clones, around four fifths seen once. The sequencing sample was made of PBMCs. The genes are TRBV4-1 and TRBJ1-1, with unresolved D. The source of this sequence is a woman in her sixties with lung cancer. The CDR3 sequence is CASSLSGRPKKPEAFF. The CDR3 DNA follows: TGCGCCAGCAGCCTCTCTGGGCGCCCGAAAAAACCTGAAGCTTTCTTT.